These 20 T cell receptor beta chains were sequenced from one sample in a study of Graves' ophthalmopathy and Graves' hyperthyroidism. As the template, RNA transcripts were used to amplify TCR beta CDR3 regions. HTBI-primed RT-PCR formed the first round, and a multiplex PCR formed the second. TCRdb used MiXCR to reprocess the multiplex PCR reads, holding one entry per CDR3 protein. The profile shows about 370,000 distinct CDR3 sequences, about a sixth of them singletons. The sequenced material came from peripheral blood. The receptor set was obtained from an adult woman with stable Graves' hyperthyroidism.

In this sample, this clonotype turned up many times. J is TRBJ2-7 and V is TRBV30; 8 positions agree with TRBD1. The V gene end was trimmed by 0 bases and the J gene end by 1 base; junction bases not matched to a gene: 8. CDR3 length: 16 amino acids. Germline V lookup: CDR1 GTSNPN, CDR2 SVGIG (reference sequence). The CDR3 loop reads CAWSVPRTGKSYEQYF. The CDR3 coding sequence is TGTGCCTGGAGTGTACCCCGGACAGGGAAGTCCTACGAGCAGTACTTC. Drawing the rest from reference TRBV30 and TRBJ2-7, the complete variable domain is SQTIHQWPATLVQPVGSPLSLECTVEGTSNPNLYWYRQAAGRGLQLLFYSVGIGQISSEVPQNLSASRPQDRQFILSSKKLLLSDSGFYLCAWSVPRTGKSYEQYFGPGTRLTVT.

This clonotype showed up many times. CDR3 in DNA: TGCAGTGCGCCGGCGGGACAGGGGGCGCGAACCGGGGAGCTGTTTTTT. This sequence encodes CSAPAGQGARTGELFF. This rearrangement joins TRBV20-1 to TRBJ2-2, with 12 bases lining up with TRBD1. After removal of 6 bases from V and 5 bases from J, the junction contained 10 bases not matched to a gene. CDR3 size: 16 residues. Germline lookup yields CDR1 DFQATT and CDR2 SNEGSKA (reference sequence).

This clonotype was seen many times. V is TRBV3-1 and J is TRBJ2-7; a possible D gene is TRBD1 (5 bases). This CDR3 contains 14 residues. Germline CDR1 is LGHDT and CDR2 is YNNKEL (reference sequence). V lost 3 bases and J lost 5, with 14 bases in between. CDR3 region: CASSHGLTDHEQYF. The DNA of the CDR3 is TGTGCCAGCAGCCACGGGTTGACAGATCACGAGCAGTACTTC.

This clonotype has a count of ten or more. The chain uses TRBV6-2 or TRBV6-3 and TRBJ2-2, with 8 bases aligning to TRBD1. CDR1 MNHEY and CDR2 SVGEGT come from the germline V gene. Trimming took 6 bases from V and 5 from J; bases not matched to a gene: 2. The CDR3 runs 13 residues. The CDR3 protein is CASRYRGTGELFF. Written as DNA, the CDR3 is TGTGCCAGCAGGTACAGGGGGACCGGGGAGCTGTTTTTT.

The table lists this clonotype with a few counts. The chain combines TRBV5-1 with TRBJ1-5; D is perhaps TRBD1 (5 bases). CDR1 and CDR2 (germline): SGHRS, YFSETQ. There are 15 residues in the CDR3. V shed 1 base and J shed 2 bases, with 10 bases lying between them. CDR3 residues: CASSLQGNGNQPQHF. Written as DNA, the CDR3 is TGCGCCAGCAGCTTGCAGGGAAACGGCAATCAGCCCCAGCATTTT.

This clonotype was counted ten times or more. V is TRBV7-2 and J is TRBJ2-5; the match to TRBD2 covers 10 bases. V was pared by 6 bases and J by 5 bases, with 9 bases of the junction left unmatched. This CDR3 has 15 residues. In germline, CDR1 is SGHTA, CDR2 FQGNSA. In DNA form, the CDR3 reads TGTGCCAGCAGTCACGTCCTAGCGGGAGCCGAGACCCAGTACTTC. Translating it yields CASSHVLAGAETQYF.

This clonotype has at least ten counts. The chain combines TRBV19 with TRBJ1-5; no clear D gene. The CDR3 extends over 13 amino acids. Trimming took off 4 bases at V and 7 bases at J, with 11 bases between the two ends. From germline, CDR1 is LNHDA and CDR2 SQIVND (reference sequence). The CDR3 region is CASSTLRGQPQHF. The CDR3 DNA reads TGTGCCAGTAGTACTTTACGTGGGCAGCCCCAGCATTTT.

This clonotype was counted many times. This may be a read error: a much more frequent sequence differs by one nucleotide. The chain recombines TRBV12-3 or TRBV12-4 with TRBJ1-1; 8 bases agree with TRBD1. The CDR3 length is 15 residues. CDR3 bases: TGTGCCAGCAGTTTGACAGGGGTTGGAGTGGCTGACGCTTTCTTT. Protein product: CASSLTGVGVADAFF.

In this sample, this clonotype turned up many times. V usage is TRBV12-3 or TRBV12-4 and J usage is TRBJ2-7, with 11 bases matching TRBD2. The CDR3 spans 14 residues. After removal of 7 bases from V and 5 bases from J, the junction contained 7 bases not matched to a gene. CDR3 protein: CASTLAGGKDEQYF. CDR3 bases: TGTGCCAGCACCCTAGCGGGAGGAAAGGACGAGCAGTACTTC.

The V and J genes are TRBV15 and TRBJ2-7; 8 bases are shared with TRBD1. This CDR3 spans 16 amino acids. Germline V lookup: CDR1 LNHNV, CDR2 YYDKDF (reference sequence). The J segment lost 2 bases and the V segment lost 8 bases, leaving 14 bases of the junction unmatched. The CDR3 protein is CATREGGTGGPYEQYF. CDR3 DNA: TGTGCCACCCGAGAGGGGGGCACAGGGGGTCCCTACGAGCAGTACTTC.

The V and J genes are TRBV19 and TRBJ1-1; D unclear. The germline gives CDR1 LNHDA, CDR2 SQIVND (reference sequence). The CDR3 loop spans 15 amino acids. V was pared by 5 bases and J by 1 base, with 14 bases between. In DNA, the CDR3 is TGTGCCAGTAGTCGCGACGACACGCCGAACACTGAAGCTTTCTTT. Translated, it gives CASSRDDTPNTEAFF.

The V gene is TRBV18, the J gene TRBJ2-5, with D possibly matching TRBD1 (6 bases). The CDR3 runs to 15 residues. Looked up from germline, CDR1 is KGHSH and CDR2 is LQKENI. V dropped 4 bases and J dropped 1 base, with 13 bases sitting between them. The chain's CDR3 is CASSLDRLPQETQYF. CDR3 DNA sequence: TGTGCCAGCTCACTGGACAGACTCCCCCAAGAGACCCAGTACTTC.

This clonotype was recorded at least ten times. V and J are TRBV6-5 and TRBJ2-5; 8 nucleotides agree with TRBD2. CDR3 length: 15 residues. V was clipped by 0 bases and J by 4 bases; unmatched bases: 4. Germline loops: CDR1 MNHEY, CDR2 SVGAGI. The CDR3 DNA follows: TGTGCCAGCAGTTACTCGAGCCTAGCGGGAGAGACCCAGTACTTC. It is translated as CASSYSSLAGETQYF.

This clonotype was seen repeatedly, ten times or more. The V gene is TRBV6-5, the J gene TRBJ1-1, with D tentatively TRBD1 (6 bases). In germline, CDR1 is MNHEY, CDR2 SVGAGI. The ends were cut back, 4 bases at V and 1 base at J, with 16 bases in the middle. The CDR3 is 16 residues long. CDR3 DNA: TGTGCCAGCAGTTCCCAGGACAGATGGACGAACACTGAAGCTTTCTTT. This translates into CASSSQDRWTNTEAFF.

This clonotype was detected ten times or more. The gene calls are TRBV30 and TRBJ1-1, with a possible D match to TRBD1 (5 bases). In germline, CDR1 is GTSNPN, CDR2 SVGIG (reference sequence). The germline V and J ends were trimmed by 8 bases and 3 bases, with 19 bases remaining between them. The CDR3 sequence is 14 residues long. The CDR3 DNA is TGTGCCCGCACAGTCGGGGGAAGGTACACTGAAGCTTTCTTT. Amino acid sequence: CARTVGGRYTEAFF.

The table lists this clonotype with many counts. This sequence joins TRBV11-2 and TRBJ2-6; 8 bases agree with TRBD1. J gave up 1 base and V 5 bases, and 13 bases lay outside the gene matches. The CDR3 has 19 residues. CDR1 SGHAT and CDR2 FQNNGV come from the germline V gene. The CDR3 nucleotides are TGTGCCAGCAGCCTACCCCCGGGACAGGCCAGTTCTGGGGCCAACGTCCTGACTTTC. Translated, it gives CASSLPPGQASSGANVLTF. The entire variable domain, with the rest obtained from reference TRBV11-2 and TRBJ2-6, is as follows: EAGVAQSPRYKIIEKRQSVAFWCNPISGHATLYWYQQILGQGPKLLIQFQNNGVVDDSQLPKDRFSAERLKGVDSTLKIQPAKLEDSAVYLCASSLPPGQASSGANVLTFGAGSRLTVL.

This clonotype was counted ten times or more. The gene calls are TRBV12-3 or TRBV12-4 and TRBJ2-4, with 9 bases fitting TRBD1. Unmatched junction bases numbered 11, after V lost 6 bases and J lost 5 bases. CDR3 length: 16 residues. The CDR3 nucleotides are TGTGCCAGCAGCCCGGACAGGGGATGGGAAGAAAACATTCAGTACTTC. Its translation: CASSPDRGWEENIQYF.

This clonotype was seen only a few times. The V and J genes are TRBV11-2 and TRBJ2-7; TRBD1 is a possible D gene (6 bases). Per the germline V gene, CDR1 is SGHAT and CDR2 is FQNNGV. V was cut by 3 bases and J by 5 bases, with 23 bases left in between. The CDR3 loop spans 17 amino acids. The DNA for the CDR3 is TGTGCCAGCAGCTTTAGACGATCCCGCGACAGGCGCGACGAGCAGTACTTC. It codes for CASSFRRSRDRRDEQYF. The whole variable domain, remainder taken from reference TRBV11-2 and TRBJ2-7, is EAGVAQSPRYKIIEKRQSVAFWCNPISGHATLYWYQQILGQGPKLLIQFQNNGVVDDSQLPKDRFSAERLKGVDSTLKIQPAKLEDSAVYLCASSFRRSRDRRDEQYFGPGTRLTVT.

The V call is TRBV20-1, the J call TRBJ2-2; 8 bases agree with TRBD1. Germline CDR1 DFQATT, CDR2 SNEGSKA (reference sequence). The trim removed 0 bases at V and 7 bases at J, leaving 4 bases unmatched. This CDR3 comprises 14 residues. Here the CDR3 DNA reads TGCAGTGCTAGAGAGGACAGGGCGGGCGGGGAGCTGTTTTTT. It translates to CSAREDRAGGELFF.

This clonotype appeared many times. The V and J genes are TRBV6-1 and TRBJ1-1, with D hard to call. Per the germline V gene, CDR1 is MNHNS and CDR2 is SASEGT. The length of the CDR3 is 12 residues. V lost 3 bases, J lost 5 bases, and 7 bases lay in between. CDR3 loop: CASSEGWTEAFF. CDR3 coding DNA: TGTGCCAGCAGTGAGGGTTGGACTGAAGCTTTCTTT.